Each of the 20 T cell receptor beta chains below was sequenced from the same sample in a study of shared clonotypes between healthy human individuals. CD45RO-negative, CCR7-selected cells formed the naive CD8 fraction, which excluded terminally differentiated effector memory CD45RA+ cells. Profiled with immunoSEQ multiplex PCR; TCRdb holds only in-frame clones, not every one. The repertoire holds about 550,000 clones, with roughly 96% as singletons. Specimen: naive CD8+ T cells sorted from blood. These receptors originate from a woman in her twenties or thirties in good health.

The table lists this clone with a few counts. This rearrangement joins TRBV9 to TRBJ2-1; unclear D gene. The CDR3 sequence is 13 residues long. Germline V gene lookup returns CDR1 SGDLS and CDR2 YYNGEE. With 2 bases removed from V and 4 bases from J, the gap between germline ends came to 7 bases. CDR3: CASSVDLYNEQFF. The CDR3 coding sequence is TGTGCCAGCAGCGTGGATTTGTACAATGAGCAGTTCTTC.

The chain is built from TRBV15 and TRBJ1-3; 12 nucleotides line up with TRBD1. Germline loops: CDR1 LNHNV, CDR2 YYDKDF (reference sequence). CDR3 size: 16 residues. Unmatched junction bases numbered 5, after V lost 5 bases and J lost 3 bases. The CDR3 protein is CATSGDRGLFGNTIYF. The CDR3 DNA reads as TGTGCCACCAGCGGGGACAGGGGGCTATTTGGAAACACCATATATTTT.

The CDR3 loop is CASSYLTTVEQYF. CDR3 in DNA: TGTGCCAGCAGTTACCTTACAACCGTCGAGCAGTACTTC. The rearrangement joins TRBV28 to TRBJ2-7; D unresolved. The germline V gene encodes CDR1 MDHEN and CDR2 SYDVKM. Deletions cut 4 bases from V and 6 bases from J, with 13 bases between. This CDR3 has 13 amino acids.

The J gene is TRBJ2-1, the V gene TRBV27; TRBD1 agrees at 10 bases. The ends lost 5 bases at V and 7 bases at J; junction bases unmatched: 8. Germline V gives CDR1 MNHEY, CDR2 SMNVEV (reference sequence). CDR3 length: 15 residues. In DNA, the CDR3 is TGTGCCAGCAGTCCCGACAGGGGGCTAGGGAATGAGCAGTTCTTC. Its translation: CASSPDRGLGNEQFF.

The chain is built from TRBV5-6 and TRBJ2-7, with D uncertain. Per germline, CDR1 SGHDT and CDR2 YYEEEE. V was cut by 0 bases and J by 1 base, with 17 bases left in between. CDR3 length: 17 residues. The CDR3 DNA sequence: TGTGCCAGCAGCTTGGAAAGCGACCCCCTCAGATCCTACGAGCAGTACTTC. Translation gives CASSLESDPLRSYEQYF.

The rearrangement links TRBV11-2 to TRBJ2-1, with D possibly being TRBD2 (6 bases). V shed 8 bases and J shed 3 bases, with 23 bases lying between them. The germline gives CDR1 SGHAT, CDR2 FQNNGV. This CDR3 has 17 residues. CDR3 sequence (DNA): TGTGCCAGCTGCTCCCACTTGGAGGGACGTTTCTACAATGAGCAGTTCTTC. Translated: CASCSHLEGRFYNEQFF.

This clone was seen just once. The chain combines TRBV28 with TRBJ2-7; D is uncertain. CDR3 length equals 12 residues. The V gene lost 8 bases and the J gene lost 3 bases, with 11 bases spanning the gap. The germline V gene has CDR1 MDHEN and CDR2 SYDVKM. CDR3 sequence: CASHDGNYEQYF. The CDR3 nucleotides are TGTGCCAGCCATGACGGCAACTACGAGCAGTACTTC.

This clone was picked up one time. In nucleotides, the CDR3 is TGTGCCAGTACCACAGATTTTGGAAACACCATATATTTT. The encoded protein is CASTTDFGNTIYF. The genes are TRBV19 and TRBJ1-3; D ambiguous. The CDR3 contains 13 residues. Germline-derived CDR1 and CDR2 are LNHDA and SQIVND (reference sequence). Deletions cut 7 bases from V and 3 bases from J, with 10 bases between. Based on the CDR3 plus reference TRBV19 and TRBJ1-3, the full variable domain is DGGITQSPKYLFRKEGQNVTLSCEQNLNHDAMYWYRQDPGQGLRLIYYSQIVNDFQKGDIAEGYSVSREKKESFPLTVTSAQKNPTAFYLCASTTDFGNTIYFGEGSWLTVV.

The chain has TRBV27 and TRBJ1-5, with D perhaps TRBD1 (5 bases). Between the trimmed V and J ends, which lost 5 bases and 3 bases, there was a span of 11 bases. The CDR3 contains 14 residues. Germline V lookup: CDR1 MNHEY, CDR2 SMNVEV (reference sequence). The CDR3 reads CASSNRQYNQPQHF. The CDR3 coding sequence is TGTGCCAGCAGTAACCGACAGTACAATCAGCCCCAGCATTTT.

This chain links TRBV5-1 with TRBJ2-7, with TRBD2 identical over 8 bases. The CDR3 is 16 amino acids. Germline CDR1 and CDR2: SGHRS and YFSETQ. V was pared by 1 base and J by 0 bases, with 6 bases of the junction left unmatched. In nucleotides, the CDR3 is TGCGCCAGCAGCTTGTTTCCCGGGACTAGCTCCTACGAGCAGTACTTC. Protein product: CASSLFPGTSSYEQYF.

This sequence joins TRBV7-2 and TRBJ1-2, with D perhaps matching TRBD1 (5 bases). Germline V lookup: CDR1 SGHTA, CDR2 FQGNSA. V lost 5 bases and J lost 1, with 11 bases in between. This CDR3 comprises 14 residues. The CDR3 DNA reads as TGTGCCAGCAGCCAGGAGCAGGGTAACTATGGCTACACCTTC. It codes for CASSQEQGNYGYTF.

The chain couples TRBV5-1 to TRBJ2-7, with D maybe TRBD1 (6 bases). CDR3 length equals 15 residues. V lost 0 bases and J 3 bases, leaving 13 bases between the germline ends. Germline CDR1 is SGHRS and CDR2 is YFSETQ. The CDR3 region is CASSLDRDNLYEQYF. The CDR3 region has the DNA TGCGCCAGCAGCTTGGACCGGGACAACCTCTACGAGCAGTACTTC. Full variable domain (outside the CDR3, taken from reference TRBV5-1 and TRBJ2-7): KAGVTQTPRYLIKTRGQQVTLSCSPISGHRSVSWYQQTPGQGLQFLFEYFSETQRNKGNFPGRFSGRQFSNSRSEMNVSTLELGDSALYLCASSLDRDNLYEQYFGPGTRLTVT.

This clone was seen a handful of times. The chain is built from TRBV30 and TRBJ1-1, with D hard to call. V shed 4 bases and J shed 4 bases, with 7 bases lying between them. The CDR3 totals 11 residues. Per the germline V gene, CDR1 is GTSNPN and CDR2 is SVGIG (reference sequence). The CDR3 loop reads CAWKWGTEAFF. In nucleotides, the CDR3 is TGTGCCTGGAAATGGGGCACTGAAGCTTTCTTT.

The V call is TRBV6-5, the J call TRBJ1-2; D possibly corresponds to TRBD1 (5 bases). Germline CDR1 is MNHEY and CDR2 is SVGAGI. Trimming pared 1 base from V and 7 bases from J, leaving 13 bases between. The CDR3 sequence is 14 residues long. This CDR3 is CASSYWGEEAGYTF. In DNA, the CDR3 is TGTGCCAGCAGTTACTGGGGCGAGGAGGCTGGCTACACCTTC.

This clone appeared once. The chain links TRBV5-1 to TRBJ2-7; TRBD1 aligns across 12 bases. The CDR3 runs 16 residues. V lost 1 base, J lost 6 bases, and 8 bases stayed unmatched. Germline V CDR1 and CDR2: SGHRS, YFSETQ. The CDR3 is CASSLLRDRGHREQYF. Here the CDR3 DNA reads TGCGCCAGCAGCTTGCTAAGGGACAGGGGGCACCGCGAGCAGTACTTC.

The V gene is TRBV5-6, the J gene TRBJ2-3; D ambiguous. The length of the CDR3 is 16 residues. Trimming cost V 3 bases and J 1 base, with 15 bases left between them. CDR1 is SGHDT, CDR2 YYEEEE, per germline. CDR3 nucleotides: TGTGCCAGCAGCTCGACCGACCCCTGGGGCACAGATACGCAGTATTTT. Translated, it gives CASSSTDPWGTDTQYF.

This chain links TRBV28 with TRBJ2-1; D not resolved. Germline lookup yields CDR1 MDHEN and CDR2 SYDVKM. V lost 6 bases and J 10 bases, leaving 16 bases between the germline ends. This CDR3 has 13 residues. The CDR3 coding sequence is TGTGCCAGCAGGACGGACGGCCTGGGAGAGCAGTTCTTC. Amino acids: CASRTDGLGEQFF.

V and J are TRBV6-6 and TRBJ2-5; TRBD1 is a possible D gene (5 bases). Trimming stripped 5 bases from V and 5 bases from J, with 15 bases between. CDR3 length: 14 amino acids. Germline V gene data show CDR1 as MNHNY and CDR2 as SVGAGI (reference sequence). The CDR3 DNA reads as TGTGCCAGCAGTGGGGCTTCGGATCTTGAGACCCAGTACTTC. Translated: CASSGASDLETQYF.

CDR3 protein: CASSVGVVGEQYF. The CDR3 nucleotides read TGTGCCAGCAGTGTTGGCGTAGTAGGCGAGCAGTACTTC. J is TRBJ2-7 and V is TRBV2; no definite D call. With 4 bases removed from V and 6 bases from J, the gap between germline ends came to 13 bases. Germline assignment: CDR1 SNHLY and CDR2 FYNNEI. The length of the CDR3 is 13 residues.

This clone has a handful of counts. The V and J genes are TRBV2 and TRBJ1-2; D perhaps matches TRBD1 (5 bases). With 2 bases removed from V and 0 bases from J, the gap between germline ends came to 13 bases. Germline V gene data show CDR1 as SNHLY and CDR2 as FYNNEI. The CDR3 has 16 residues. The CDR3 DNA reads as TGTGCCAGCAGTGAACGAGAGGGGATAACTAACTATGGCTACACCTTC. Amino acid sequence: CASSEREGITNYGYTF.